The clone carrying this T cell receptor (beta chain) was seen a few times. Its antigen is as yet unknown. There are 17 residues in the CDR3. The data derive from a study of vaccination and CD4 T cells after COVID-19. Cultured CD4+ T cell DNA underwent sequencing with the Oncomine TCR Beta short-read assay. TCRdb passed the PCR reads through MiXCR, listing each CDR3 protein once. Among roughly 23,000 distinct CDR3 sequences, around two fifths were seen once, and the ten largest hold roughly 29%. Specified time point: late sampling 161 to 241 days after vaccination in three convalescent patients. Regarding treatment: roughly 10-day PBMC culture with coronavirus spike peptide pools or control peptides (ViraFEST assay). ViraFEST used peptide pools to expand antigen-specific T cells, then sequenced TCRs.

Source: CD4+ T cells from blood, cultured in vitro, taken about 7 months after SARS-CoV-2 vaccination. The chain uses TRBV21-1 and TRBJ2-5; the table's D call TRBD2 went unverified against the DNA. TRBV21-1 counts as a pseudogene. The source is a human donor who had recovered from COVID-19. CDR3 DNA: TGTGCCAGCAGCAATCGTTCCGGGACTAGGAGCCAAGAGACCCAGTACTTC. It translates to CASSNRSGTRSQETQYF.